The rows below give T cell receptor beta chains drawn from one sample of a study of T cells in Graves' hyperthyroidism and ophthalmopathy. MiXCR, run by TCRdb on the multiplex PCR reads, gives a single entry per CDR3 protein. The table shows hundreds of thousands of distinct CDR3 sequences, with roughly 17% occurring only once. Material: blood. The receptors here all came from a woman aged 18-29 years with Graves' hyperthyroidism. Both conserved end residues are part of each CDR3. A D gene is named only where the DNA matches it firmly. Not every row has a clone size; where given, it reads once, few, many or a size class.

D,J,V,size,DNA,CDR3
NA,TRBJ2-1,TRBV2,NA,TGTGCCAGCTCCGGTTGGAATGAGCAGTTCTTC,CASSGWNEQFF
NA,TRBJ2-5,TRBV7-2,many,TGTGCCAGCAGCCACCGGCCGTCCACCAGAGGAGAGACCCAGTACTTC,CASSHRPSTRGETQYF
NA,TRBJ2-1,TRBV20-1,many,TGCAGTGCTAGCCCTAGCTTGGATGAGCAGTTCTTC,CSASPSLDEQFF
NA,TRBJ2-2,TRBV5-1,few,TGCGCCAGCAGCGGAACGGACCCCGCGAACACCGGGGAGCTGTTTTTT,CASSGTDPANTGELFF
NA,TRBJ1-5,TRBV19,NA,TGTGCCAGTAGTCTACTCGACAGGTATAGCAATCAGCCCCAGCATTTT,CASSLLDRYSNQPQHF
TRBD2,TRBJ2-4,TRBV6-1,NA,TGTGCCAGCATTCCCGGGGGGTCCGGAAAAAACATTCAGTACTTC,CASIPGGSGKNIQYF
NA,TRBJ1-2,TRBV6-5,NA,TGTGCCAGCAGTTCCGGCGGAACCTATGGCTACACCTTC,CASSSGGTYGYTF
NA,TRBJ2-5,TRBV5-1,NA,TGCGCCAGCAGTGTACAACTAGCCCAAGAGACCCAGTACTTC,CASSVQLAQETQYF
TRBD1,TRBJ2-6,TRBV5-1,few,TGCGCCAGCACCCGGACAGGGAGCTCTGGGGCCAACGTCCTGACTTTC,CASTRTGSSGANVLTF
NA,TRBJ1-6,TRBV12-3/TRBV12-4,many,TGTGCCAGCAGTTTTTTTGGATCACCCCTCCACTTT,CASSFFGSPLHF
NA,TRBJ1-4,TRBV20-1,NA,TGCAGTGCTAGCGGACGTCACACCCAAGGACAGTCTGAAAAACTGTTTTTT,CSASGRHTQGQSEKLFF
TRBD2,TRBJ2-7,TRBV7-9,many,TGTGCCAGCACCCTGGGGCGGGAGAACGAGCAGTACTTC,CASTLGRENEQYF
TRBD1,TRBJ2-7,TRBV6-2/TRBV6-3,few,TGTGCCAGCAGCCGGACAGGCCCCTCCTACGAGCAGTACTTC,CASSRTGPSYEQYF
NA,TRBJ1-2,TRBV12-3/TRBV12-4,NA,TGTGCCAGCAGTTTACTTATAAACTCTAACTATGGCTACACCTTC,CASSLLINSNYGYTF
NA,TRBJ1-2,TRBV11-1,NA,TGTGCCAGCAGCTTAGCGGCAGGGAGGCCTCTTGGCTACACCTTC,CASSLAAGRPLGYTF
TRBD2,TRBJ2-2,TRBV20-1,NA,TGCAGTGCTAGACCGGGACTAGCGGGAGGAAGAGGCACCGGGGAGCTGTTTTTT,CSARPGLAGGRGTGELFF
TRBD2,TRBJ2-7,TRBV11-2,many,TGTGCCAGCAGCTTAGATGGGACTAGCGGGAGAACCTACGAGCAGTACTTC,CASSLDGTSGRTYEQYF
NA,TRBJ2-1,TRBV5-8,many,TGTGCCAGCAGCTTGTTAGGTTTCAGCTCCTACAATGAGCAGTTCTTC,CASSLLGFSSYNEQFF
NA,TRBJ2-4,TRBV20-1,many,TGCAGTGCTCGAAAGGGAGATAGTACCAAAAACATTCAGTACTTC,CSARKGDSTKNIQYF
NA,TRBJ2-1,TRBV5-4,NA,TGTGCCAGCAGCGGGGGAGGCGAGCAGTTCTTC,CASSGGGEQFF
NA,TRBJ1-4,TRBV11-1,many,TGTGCCAGCAGCTTCGGCGGTTTGGTGGGTGAAAAACTGTTTTTT,CASSFGGLVGEKLFF
TRBD2,TRBJ2-5,TRBV19,NA,TGTGCCAGTAGTCTAAAGACTAGCGGAAAAGAGACCCAGTACTTC,CASSLKTSGKETQYF
NA,TRBJ2-1,TRBV6-2/TRBV6-3,many,TGTGCCAGCGGAGATCCCGGTGGTCGCAATGAGCAGTTCTTC,CASGDPGGRNEQFF
TRBD2,TRBJ2-7,TRBV10-3,many,TGTGCCATCAGTGAACCAGCGGGAGCTCCCTACGAGCAGTACTTC,CAISEPAGAPYEQYF
NA,TRBJ1-5,TRBV12-3/TRBV12-4,once,TGTGCCAGCAGTCACAGGGACAATCAGCCCCAGCATTTT,CASSHRDNQPQHF
TRBD2,TRBJ2-3,TRBV10-2,NA,TGCGCCAGCAGTCTTCCTCTGGTTGAGGAGCGGGGACTCACAGATACGCAGTATTTT,CASSLPLVEERGLTDTQYF
NA,TRBJ2-1,TRBV5-6,NA,TGTGCCAGCAGTCAAGAGGGGGAGTCCTTCGTCGATGACCAGTTCTTC,CASSQEGESFVDDQFF
NA,TRBJ2-1,TRBV18,few,TGTGCCAGCTCACCGGAAAGGGACACCTACAATGAGCAGTTCTTC,CASSPERDTYNEQFF
TRBD1,TRBJ1-4,TRBV5-1,NA,TGCGCCAGCAGCTTGTCGGACAGGACAGGCGGGGGTGAAAAACTGTTTTTT,CASSLSDRTGGGEKLFF
TRBD1,TRBJ1-1,TRBV25-1,few,TGTGCCAGCAGTGCCCTCGGACAGGGGGCCACTGAAGCTTTCTTT,CASSALGQGATEAFF
TRBD2,TRBJ2-3,TRBV4-1,NA,TGCGCCAGCAGCCAACTTAGCGGGCGTCGCACAAGGACGCAGTATTTT,CASSQLSGRRTRTQYF
NA,TRBJ1-1,TRBV7-2,few,TGTGCCAGCAGTCGGGGGTATGGGAACACTGAAGCTTTCTTT,CASSRGYGNTEAFF
NA,TRBJ2-7,TRBV2,many,TGTGCCAGCAGTGAAGGGAAAATGGCCTACGAGCAGTACTTC,CASSEGKMAYEQYF
TRBD2,TRBJ2-5,TRBV5-1,NA,TGCGCCAGCAGCACCGGGACTAGCATTTCGGAGACCCAGTACTTC,CASSTGTSISETQYF
TRBD2,TRBJ2-2,TRBV10-3,NA,TGTGCCATCAGTGAGATAGCGGGAGGTTACGGGGAGCTGTTTTTT,CAISEIAGGYGELFF
NA,TRBJ1-1,TRBV10-3,many,TGTGCCATCAGTCAGGACATGAACACTGAAGCTTTCTTT,CAISQDMNTEAFF
NA,TRBJ1-5,TRBV6-1,many,TGTGCCAGCAGCCGCGAATTTGGTGGAAATCAGCCCCAGCATTTT,CASSREFGGNQPQHF
NA,TRBJ1-5,TRBV10-2,NA,TGCGCCAGCAGTAAAAGGGACAACAATCAGCCCCAGCATTTT,CASSKRDNNQPQHF
NA,TRBJ1-6,TRBV12-3/TRBV12-4,many,TGTGCCAGCAGTTTAGGGACAGCGCCGCCGATTTCACCCCTCCACTTT,CASSLGTAPPISPLHF
NA,TRBJ1-2,TRBV6-5,many,TGTGCCAGCAGTTACACAGAGAACTATGGCTACACCTTC,CASSYTENYGYTF
NA,TRBJ2-3,TRBV6-4,NA,TGTGCCAGCAGTGACCCTACCGACAGACCTAGCACAGATACGCAGTATTTT,CASSDPTDRPSTDTQYF
NA,TRBJ2-5,TRBV10-3,many,TGTGCCATCAGATCGACAGGACGAGAGACCCAGTACTTC,CAIRSTGRETQYF
NA,TRBJ1-1,TRBV30,many,TGTGCCTGGAGTGTTCTTCTCCTCCTTCGAAACACTGAAGCTTTCTTT,CAWSVLLLLRNTEAFF
TRBD2,TRBJ2-2,TRBV3-1,few,TGTGCCAGCAGCTTCGGGGGGGCCGCCACCGGGGAGCTGTTTTTT,CASSFGGAATGELFF
NA,TRBJ2-4,TRBV6-1,NA,TGTGCCAGCAGTGAAGGTCAGGGGCAGTACTTC,CASSEGQGQYF
TRBD1,TRBJ2-1,TRBV7-2,NA,TGTGCCAGCAGCTTAGTAGGGACAGGGGACTACAATGAGCAGTTCTTC,CASSLVGTGDYNEQFF
TRBD2,TRBJ2-1,TRBV5-1,NA,TGCGCCAGCGGGGAGGCGGGGGACTACAATGAGCAGTTCTTC,CASGEAGDYNEQFF
NA,TRBJ1-1,TRBV12-3/TRBV12-4,many,TGTGCCAGCAGTTCACGGCCCACTGAAGCTTTCTTT,CASSSRPTEAFF
TRBD1,TRBJ1-4,TRBV7-8,few,TGTGCCAGCAGCTACAGGGGACTTGCAACTAATGAAAAACTGTTTTTT,CASSYRGLATNEKLFF
NA,TRBJ2-2,TRBV12-3/TRBV12-4,few,TGTGCCAGCAGTTTAGGGTCCCCGGGGGAGCTGTTTTTT,CASSLGSPGELFF
NA,TRBJ2-3,TRBV10-3,NA,TGTGCCATCAGTGAGTCGAGACGGGAGCCCCCCCACACAGATACGCAGTATTTT,CAISESRREPPHTDTQYF
TRBD2,TRBJ2-7,TRBV6-2/TRBV6-3,once,TGTGCCAGCATTACTAGCGGGAGATTCCACGAGCAGTACTTC,CASITSGRFHEQYF
NA,TRBJ2-5,TRBV11-3,many,TGTGCCAGCAGTCCGAGGGGGGCGCAAGAGACCCAGTACTTC,CASSPRGAQETQYF
NA,TRBJ1-2,TRBV29-1,NA,TGCAGCGTTGAAACGGCAGCCAACTATGGCTACACCTTC,CSVETAANYGYTF
NA,TRBJ1-4,TRBV4-2,NA,TGTGCCAGCAGCCAAGGCATCAGGATTAATGAAAAACTGTTTTTT,CASSQGIRINEKLFF
NA,TRBJ1-2,TRBV7-2,many,TGTGCCAGCAGCTTAGCGCTCGACCGCCTAGATGGCTACACCTTC,CASSLALDRLDGYTF
NA,TRBJ2-3,TRBV29-1,NA,TGCAGCGTTGACGGGCGGCAGATTAGCACAGATACGCAGTATTTT,CSVDGRQISTDTQYF
TRBD2,TRBJ2-7,TRBV10-1,many,TGCGCCAGCAGTGAGTCGACTAGCGGGGGGCCTCCTGAGTACGAGCAGTACTTC,CASSESTSGGPPEYEQYF
NA,TRBJ1-2,TRBV18,few,TGTGCCAGCTCGCTAAGGACGGCTCACTATGGCTACACCTTC,CASSLRTAHYGYTF
TRBD2,TRBJ2-7,TRBV20-1,many,TGCAGTGCCCTAGGGACTAGCGGATCCTACGAGCAGTACTTC,CSALGTSGSYEQYF